These T cell receptor beta chains were read from a single sample in a study of memory CD4+ T cells and cytomegalovirus serostatus. Assay used: immunoSEQ multiplex PCR; TCRdb lists only in-frame clones, some missing. Altogether around 53,000 clones are present, 70% to 85% being singletons, with the ten largest covering about 0.86%. Sequencing was performed on memory CD4+ T cells from blood. Source of these receptors: an adult in good health and CMV-seronegative. Both conserved end residues are part of each CDR3. The D gene is left open where the match is weak. Expanded clones get a size class; other rows say once, few or many, or leave the size out.

J,D,V,size,DNA,CDR3
TRBJ2-7,NA,TRBV15,NA,TGTGCCACCAGCCAAGACAGGAGCAGCTACGAGCAGTACTTC,CATSQDRSSYEQYF
TRBJ2-5,NA,TRBV6-5,NA,TGTGCCAGCAGTTACTCGATCCTCCTCCAAGAGACCCAGTACTTC,CASSYSILLQETQYF
TRBJ1-1,TRBD1,TRBV28,once,TGTGCCAGCAGTCCCCCCACGACAGGGGGCCGCACTGAAGCTTTCTTT,CASSPPTTGGRTEAFF
TRBJ2-7,NA,TRBV6-1,NA,TGTGCCAGGGGCTCTTTCGAGCAGTACTTC,CARGSFEQYF
TRBJ2-2,TRBD2,TRBV7-9,NA,TGTGCCAGCAGCTTCCGGGGGACTAGCGGGGGACGCGAGCTGTTTTTT,CASSFRGTSGGRELFF
TRBJ2-1,TRBD2,TRBV5-1,few,TGCGCCAGCAGCTGGATAGCGGGGCAAAACAATGAGCAGTTCTTC,CASSWIAGQNNEQFF
TRBJ1-2,NA,TRBV15,NA,TGTGCCACCAGCAGAGTGGGGCAGGTCGGATATGGCTACACCTTC,CATSRVGQVGYGYTF
TRBJ2-1,NA,TRBV6-1,NA,TGTGCCAGCAGTGAGGGATCTCTGGGTGTCAATGAGCAGTTCTTC,CASSEGSLGVNEQFF
TRBJ1-6,TRBD1,TRBV5-1,medium-sized,TGCGCCAGCAGGCGAGGGGGACAGGGGGCGGGTAATTCACCCCTCCACTTT,CASRRGGQGAGNSPLHF
TRBJ2-3,NA,TRBV25-1,NA,TGTGCCAGCAGTGAGGGGGGCGGGGCAGATACGCAGTATTTT,CASSEGGGADTQYF
TRBJ1-5,NA,TRBV6-5,NA,TGTGCCAGCAGACCCCTCTCAGGTCAGCCCCAGCATTTT,CASRPLSGQPQHF
TRBJ1-6,NA,TRBV25-1,NA,TGTGCCAGCAGTGAATCTGACAGAGGCTGGGATTCACCCCTCCACTTT,CASSESDRGWDSPLHF
TRBJ1-1,TRBD1,TRBV5-1,NA,TGCGCCAGCAGCTCCTATCCGGGACAGGGAGGAACTGAAGCTTTCTTT,CASSSYPGQGGTEAFF
TRBJ1-2,NA,TRBV6-5,NA,TGTGCCAGCAGTGGAAGCTATGGCTACACCTTC,CASSGSYGYTF
TRBJ2-1,TRBD2,TRBV5-5,NA,TGTGCCAGCAGTCTTGTGGGGGGGACCGTTTACTACAATGAGCAGTTCTTC,CASSLVGGTVYYNEQFF
TRBJ1-2,NA,TRBV5-1,few,TGCGCCAGCAGCTTGGAATTTGGGGGCGGCTATGGCTACACCTTC,CASSLEFGGGYGYTF
TRBJ1-4,NA,TRBV7-9,few,TGTGCCAGCAGCTTAGATGGGAGGGCAAGTGAAAAACTGTTTTTT,CASSLDGRASEKLFF
TRBJ2-7,NA,TRBV30,once,TGTGCCTGGAGTTCTGGGGGGAGCTCCTACGAGCAGTACTTC,CAWSSGGSSYEQYF
TRBJ1-5,NA,TRBV27,NA,TGTGCCAGCAGTTACAATACAGGGCCGAATCAGCCCCAGCATTTT,CASSYNTGPNQPQHF
TRBJ1-1,NA,TRBV5-6,NA,TGTGCCAGCAGCCAGGGTGGATTGAACACTGAAGCTTTCTTT,CASSQGGLNTEAFF
TRBJ2-5,TRBD2,TRBV11-2,NA,TGTGCCAGCAGCTCCCCCTCCGGACTAGCTAGTGTGGAGACCCAGTACTTC,CASSSPSGLASVETQYF
TRBJ1-1,NA,TRBV2,few,TGTGCCAGCAGTCCGCGCAACATAGGCGGCACTGAAGCTTTCTTT,CASSPRNIGGTEAFF
TRBJ1-3,NA,TRBV30,NA,TGTGCCTGGGGGGCCAGTACCTCTGGAAACACCATATATTTT,CAWGASTSGNTIYF
TRBJ2-3,NA,TRBV7-8,NA,TGTGCCAGCAGCTTGAACACCCGCACAGATACGCAGTATTTT,CASSLNTRTDTQYF
TRBJ1-2,NA,TRBV13,NA,TGTGCCAGCCGTCTCCTACTCACAGGAAGGTCGGGCTACACCTTC,CASRLLLTGRSGYTF
TRBJ2-2,NA,TRBV2,NA,TGTGCCAGCAGTGAAGGGGGGCAGGGTGGCGGGGAGCTGTTTTTT,CASSEGGQGGGELFF
TRBJ1-1,NA,TRBV28,NA,TGTGCCAGCAACAGAGCTTCGAACACTGAAGCTTTCTTT,CASNRASNTEAFF
TRBJ2-2,NA,TRBV2,NA,TGTGCCAGCAGCGGGACGCGAGCGAACACCGGGGAGCTGTTTTTT,CASSGTRANTGELFF
TRBJ1-1,NA,TRBV30,few,TGTGCCTGGAGAGGAGGGAACACTGAAGCTTTCTTT,CAWRGGNTEAFF
TRBJ2-7,NA,TRBV28,NA,TGTGCCAGCAGTGCACTAGCTCTAACCCTTTACGAGCAGTACTTC,CASSALALTLYEQYF
TRBJ2-3,TRBD2,TRBV11-1,NA,TGTGCCAGCAGCTTGGGGACTAGCGGGGGGGTCCCCCCAGATACGCAGTATTTT,CASSLGTSGGVPPDTQYF
TRBJ1-2,NA,TRBV9,NA,TGTGCCAGCAGCGTAGACCGGACAGAGATCTATGGCTACACCTTC,CASSVDRTEIYGYTF
TRBJ2-1,TRBD2,TRBV29-1,NA,TGCACCGTAGGTCGGCTAGCGGGAGACGAGCAGTTCTTC,CTVGRLAGDEQFF
TRBJ2-3,NA,TRBV4-2,NA,TGTGCCAGCAGCCAAGATTGGTCGGATACGCAGTATTTT,CASSQDWSDTQYF
TRBJ2-7,TRBD2,TRBV7-8,few,TGTGCCAGCAGCTCTGGGGGACTAGCGGGACCCGAGGGAGGCTACGAGCAGTACTTC,CASSSGGLAGPEGGYEQYF
TRBJ2-2,NA,TRBV4-1,NA,TGCGCCAGCAGCCAAGTTGATATGGGGTTCAACACCGGGGAGCTGTTTTTT,CASSQVDMGFNTGELFF
TRBJ2-7,NA,TRBV9,NA,TGTGCCAGCAGCGTAGACCGGGGCGAGCAGTACTTC,CASSVDRGEQYF
TRBJ1-1,TRBD1,TRBV7-9,NA,TGTGCCAGCAGCTTAGGGACAGGGGGCACGTTAAACACTGAAGCTTTCTTT,CASSLGTGGTLNTEAFF